This T cell receptor (beta chain) was sequenced in a study of Ad26.COV2.S vaccination and SARS-CoV-2 variants. Germline V gene sequence: CDR1 DFQATT, CDR2 SNEGSKA (reference sequence). This CDR3 region has 14 residues. Unmatched junction bases numbered 7, after V lost 3 bases and J lost 5 bases. Treatment: 15 to 20 received Ad26.COV2.S at low or high dose, single or two shots; about 5 received placebo; per-sample allocation not given. Collection of samples fell on day 63 after the first vaccine or placebo injection. TCRdb's table, derived via immunoSEQ multiplex PCR, lists solely in-frame clones and lacks some. The sample holds roughly 250,000 clones; roughly nine tenths are singletons and the top ten take about 2.7%.

The specimen was peripheral blood, collected in a trial of Ad26.COV2.S vaccine versus placebo. The TCR originated in a person between 18 and 59 years old who received the Ad26.COV2.S COVID-19 vaccine or a placebo. The chain links TRBV20-1 to TRBJ2-5; 9 bases are shared with TRBD1. CDR3 coding DNA: TGCAGTGCTAGTATACAGGGGGCGGGCGAGACCCAGTACTTC. Translation gives CSASIQGAGETQYF.